This TCR beta chain comes out of a study of shared clonotypes between healthy human individuals. Terminally differentiated effector memory CD45RA+ cells were excluded from the naive CD8 cells, which were CD45RO-negative and positively selected for CCR7. The repertoire was sequenced with immunoSEQ multiplex PCR; TCRdb's copy has only in-frame clones and lacks some. Of roughly 2,000,000 clones in the sample, over 85% are singletons; the top ten hold less than 2%. Whole-study results and caveats: A limitation of the genetic and exposure-history diversity represented arose from few donors.

V lost 1 base and J 2 bases, leaving 7 bases between the germline ends. The CDR3 sequence is 13 residues long. CDR1 is SGHTS, CDR2 YDEGEE, per germline. A note on this clone: Its matching antigen is unknown.

V gene TRBV5-8 combines with J gene TRBJ2-7; a possible D gene is TRBD1 (6 bases). The sequencing input was naive CD8+ T cells from PBMCs. The TCR originated in a man between 18 and 29 years old in good health. Some clones in this sample may be carry-over from other donors' samples. The CDR3 region has the DNA TGTGCCAGCAGCTTGTGGACAGCCTACGAGCAGTACTTC. It translates to CASSLWTAYEQYF.